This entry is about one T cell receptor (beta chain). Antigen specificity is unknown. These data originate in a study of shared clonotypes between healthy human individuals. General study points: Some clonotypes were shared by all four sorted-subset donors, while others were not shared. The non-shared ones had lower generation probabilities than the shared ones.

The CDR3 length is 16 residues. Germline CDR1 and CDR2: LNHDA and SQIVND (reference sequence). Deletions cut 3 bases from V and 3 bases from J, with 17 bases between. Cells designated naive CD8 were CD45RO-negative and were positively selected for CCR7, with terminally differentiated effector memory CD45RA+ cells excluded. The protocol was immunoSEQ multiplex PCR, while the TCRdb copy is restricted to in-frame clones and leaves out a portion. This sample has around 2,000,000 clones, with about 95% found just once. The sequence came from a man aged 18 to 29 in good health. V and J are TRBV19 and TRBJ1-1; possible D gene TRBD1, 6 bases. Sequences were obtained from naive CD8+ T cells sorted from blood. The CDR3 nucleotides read TGTGCCAGTAGTATTCTGCTAACAGGGAGGGACACTGAAGCTTTCTTT. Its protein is CASSILLTGRDTEAFF.